These 26 T cell receptor beta chains originate from one sample sequenced in a study of blood T cell repertoires in COVID-19 (TCRdb year 2020). The library was produced with the immunoSEQ multiplex PCR assay. TCRdb obtained this table from immuneACCESS and retained in-frame rearrangements with V and J assigned. These tables miss some clones; where compared with another copy, unresolved V genes account for less than half of the shortfall, and the remainder is unexplained. The sample includes roughly 350,000 clones, with approximately 81% observed a single time. Roughly 3.6% of the sample rests with the top ten. Sequenced sample: peripheral blood. These receptors all come from a woman aged 18-29 years with acute or convalescent COVID-19.

The chain employs TRBV5-5 and TRBJ1-4; TRBD1 might be the D (5 bases). V was cut by 6 bases and J by 2 bases, with 14 bases left in between. The CDR3 extends over 15 amino acids. Germline V gives CDR1 SGHKS, CDR2 YYEKEE (reference sequence). CDR3 amino acids: CASTYGGGTNEKLFF. CDR3 DNA: TGTGCCAGCACCTATGGGGGGGGGACTAATGAAAAACTGTTTTTT.

The V call is TRBV4-1, the J call TRBJ2-1; tentatively, D is TRBD2 (6 bases). Per germline, CDR1 MGHRA and CDR2 YSYEKL. This CDR3 comprises 16 residues. V shed 4 bases and J shed 4 bases, with 17 bases lying between them. The CDR3 loop reads CASSRRTGGDYNEQFF. CDR3 coding DNA: TGCGCCAGCAGCCGGCGGACCGGGGGAGATTACAATGAGCAGTTCTTC.

The chain has TRBV6-4 and TRBJ1-6; no firm D call. Germline values: CDR1 MRHNA, CDR2 SNTAGT. The CDR3 has 15 residues. V lost 3 bases and J 8 bases, leaving 14 bases between the germline ends. This chain's CDR3 is CASSEAAVSDSPLHF. CDR3 bases: TGTGCCAGCAGTGAGGCTGCGGTATCGGATTCACCCCTCCACTTT.

As regards this clone: At one end the junction does not follow the germline gene, possibly because of a read error. The V call is TRBV7-9, the J call TRBJ2-5; possibly TRBD2 for D (7 bases). CDR1 is SEHNR, CDR2 FQNEAQ, per germline (reference sequence). CDR3 length: 11 amino acids. Here the CDR3 reads CASSAGRGANF. CDR3 in DNA: TGTGCCAGCAGCGCGGGACGGGGGGCTAACTTC.

On this clone itself: The same CDR3 can be traced to other DNA sequences in this sample. J is TRBJ1-1 and V is TRBV4-1; no reliable D call. The CDR3 is 13 amino acids. Looked up from germline, CDR1 is MGHRA and CDR2 is YSYEKL. V gave up 2 bases and J gave up 3 bases, with 7 bases separating them. CDR3 sequence (DNA): TGCGCCAGCAGCCAAACCGGGGACACTGAAGCTTTCTTT. It codes for CASSQTGDTEAFF.

The chain couples TRBV5-1 to TRBJ1-4, with D perhaps matching TRBD1 (6 bases). CDR1 is SGHRS, CDR2 YFSETQ, per germline. The CDR3 sequence is 15 residues long. V lost 4 bases and J 8 bases, leaving 18 bases between the germline ends. The CDR3 loop reads CASSTTGTLEEKLFF. CDR3 bases: TGCGCCAGCAGCACCACAGGGACCCTGGAAGAAAAACTGTTTTTT.

This chain uses TRBV5-8 with TRBJ1-5; maybe TRBD1 (6 bases). The length of the CDR3 is 15 residues. The germline V gene has CDR1 SGHTS and CDR2 YDEGEE. V lost 0 bases and J lost 9, with 16 bases in between. Here the CDR3 DNA reads TGTGCCAGCAGCTTGGACAGGGACATCTTTCGGCCCCAGCATTTT. This gives the protein CASSLDRDIFRPQHF. Combining the CDR3 with reference TRBV5-8 and TRBJ1-5 gives the whole variable domain EAGVTQSPTHLIKTRGQQATLRCSPISGHTSVYWYQQALGLGLQFLLWYDEGEERNRGNFPPRFSGRQFPNYSSELNVNALELEDSALYLCASSLDRDIFRPQHFGDGTRLSIL.

This clone was detected once. V and J are TRBV7-2 and TRBJ1-5; D may be TRBD1 (6 bases). In germline, CDR1 is SGHTA, CDR2 FQGNSA. The CDR3 consists of 13 residues. The V end was cut by 5 bases, the J end by 4 bases, with 9 bases between. Here the CDR3 DNA reads TGTGCCAGCAGCCGCCAGGGGAATCAGCCCCAGCATTTT. Its protein product is CASSRQGNQPQHF.

This sequence joins TRBV19 and TRBJ1-5; D not resolved. This CDR3 is built from 15 residues. CDR1 and CDR2 from the germline V gene are LNHDA and SQIVND (reference sequence). V was cut by 10 bases and J by 2 bases, with 18 bases left in between. The CDR3 loop is CATNIWTGGNQPQHF. The CDR3 nucleotides are TGTGCCACGAATATATGGACCGGGGGCAATCAGCCCCAGCATTTT.

This clone was seen just once. CDR3 DNA sequence: TGTGCCACCAGTGATTTTTTGAGCACTGAAGCTTTCTTT. Translated, it gives CATSDFLSTEAFF. This chain links TRBV24-1 with TRBJ1-1; D not certain. V lost 1 base and J lost 4, with 6 bases in between. Looked up from germline, CDR1 is KGHDR and CDR2 is SFDVKD. CDR3 length: 13 amino acids.

J is TRBJ1-2 and V is TRBV2; 7 bases match TRBD1. This CDR3 region has 14 residues. The germline V gene encodes CDR1 SNHLY and CDR2 FYNNEI. V shed 5 bases, J shed 1 base, and the junction held 4 bases outside the gene matches. This CDR3 is CASSWDRINYGYTF. For the CDR3, the DNA is TGTGCCAGCAGTTGGGACAGAATTAACTATGGCTACACCTTC.

Only one count was recorded for this clone. CDR3 DNA: TGTGCCAGCAGCTTAGCCCCGATAGGACTAGCGGGATATCAACGTTTCTTC. It encodes CASSLAPIGLAGYQRFF. The rearrangement joins TRBV7-2 to TRBJ2-1; TRBD2 aligns across 12 bases. CDR1 is SGHTA and CDR2 is FQGNSA in the germline V gene. V was clipped by 0 bases and J by 16 bases; unmatched bases: 16. The CDR3 loop spans 17 amino acids. The variable domain in full, completed from reference TRBV7-2 and TRBJ2-1, reads GAGVSQSPSNKVTEKGKDVELRCDPISGHTALYWYRQSLGQGLEFLIYFQGNSAPDKSGLPSDRFSAERTGGSVSTLTIQRTQQEDSAVYLCASSLAPIGLAGYQRFFGPGTRLTVL.

The chain links TRBV25-1 to TRBJ1-6, with D tentatively TRBD1 (6 bases). Germline-derived CDR1 and CDR2 are MGHDK and SYGVNS. Trimming pared 1 base from V and 14 bases from J, leaving 15 bases between. There are 14 residues in the CDR3. CDR3 sequence reads: CASSELTGTNSLHF. In DNA, the CDR3 is TGTGCCAGCAGTGAATTAACAGGGACCAACTCCCTCCACTTT.

The chain has TRBV27 and TRBJ1-5; no clear D. The CDR3 extends over 14 amino acids. Germline V gene sequence: CDR1 MNHEY, CDR2 SMNVEV (reference sequence). V shed 4 bases and J shed 0 bases, with 7 bases lying between them. The CDR3 DNA is TGTGCCAGCAGTTCCCCTTATAGCAATCAGCCCCAGCATTTT. Protein: CASSSPYSNQPQHF.

This clone was detected only once. The chain links TRBV19 to TRBJ2-7; the D gene is possibly TRBD2 (5 bases). This CDR3 has 12 residues. Trimming took 3 bases from V and 5 from J, leaving 8 bases between them. Germline V gives CDR1 LNHDA, CDR2 SQIVND (reference sequence). CDR3 amino acids: CASSIKGDEQYF. Here the CDR3 DNA reads TGTGCCAGTAGTATTAAGGGAGACGAGCAGTACTTC.

The chain is built from TRBV7-6 and TRBJ1-1; tentatively, D is TRBD1 (6 bases). From germline, CDR1 is SGHVS and CDR2 FNYEAQ. Trimming pared 3 bases from V and 1 base from J, leaving 12 bases between. The CDR3 sequence is 15 residues long. The CDR3: CASSLGAGPNTEAFF. The CDR3 DNA follows: TGTGCCAGCAGCTTGGGGGCAGGACCGAACACTGAAGCTTTCTTT.

The chain joins TRBV28 to TRBJ2-5, with 8 nucleotides matching TRBD1. This CDR3 contains 17 residues. Unmatched junction bases numbered 13, after V lost 4 bases and J lost 3 bases. Germline V gives CDR1 MDHEN, CDR2 SYDVKM. CDR3 in amino acids: CASSSNTPGQAKETQYF. The CDR3 nucleotides read TGTGCCAGCAGTTCGAATACTCCGGGACAGGCTAAAGAGACCCAGTACTTC.

This rearrangement joins TRBV5-6 to TRBJ2-7; 10 bases are shared with TRBD1. J was trimmed by 6 bases and V by 4 bases; bases with no gene match: 13. The V gene's germline CDR1 is SGHDT and CDR2 YYEEEE. There are 16 residues in the CDR3. CDR3 coding DNA: TGTGCCAGCAGCCGGACTACCGGGACAGGGGCCTCCGAGCAGTACTTC. It translates to CASSRTTGTGASEQYF.

J is TRBJ1-2 and V is TRBV19; D uncertain. Between the trimmed V and J ends, which lost 3 bases and 7 bases, there was a span of 9 bases. The CDR3 runs to 12 residues. Germline loops: CDR1 LNHDA, CDR2 SQIVND (reference sequence). CDR3 residues: CASSIGEAGYTF. The CDR3 DNA sequence: TGTGCCAGTAGTATTGGAGAGGCTGGCTACACCTTC.

There are a few counts of this clone. This chain connects TRBV5-6 to TRBJ2-5; D is unclear. Germline V CDR1 and CDR2: SGHDT, YYEEEE. The CDR3 totals 11 residues. V lost 4 bases, J lost 2 bases, and 3 bases lay in between. In DNA, the CDR3 is TGTGCCAGCAGCCAACAAGAGACCCAGTACTTC. Its translation: CASSQQETQYF.

The gene calls are TRBV13 and TRBJ1-6, with D possibly matching TRBD1 (5 bases). The CDR3 has 14 amino acids. The germline CDR1 and CDR2 sequences are PRHDT and FYEKMQ (reference sequence). V was cut by 5 bases and J by 8 bases, with 13 bases left in between. In nucleotides, the CDR3 is TGTGCCAGCAGCCCTGCCAGGGATTATTCACCCCTCCACTTT. It translates to CASSPARDYSPLHF.

The CDR3 reads CASSRDRATEAFF. For the CDR3, the DNA is TGTGCCAGCAGCCGCGACAGGGCGACTGAAGCTTTCTTT. The rearrangement links TRBV3-1 (or the pseudogene TRBV3-2) to TRBJ1-1; 7 bases match TRBD1. J was trimmed by 5 bases and V by 4 bases; bases with no gene match: 4. Germline CDR1 LGHDT, CDR2 YNNKEL (reference sequence). The CDR3 spans 13 residues.

This clone occurred a few times. The V and J genes are TRBV6-5 and TRBJ1-1; D perhaps matches TRBD1 (5 bases). Trimming took 8 bases from V and 7 from J, leaving 11 bases between them. There are 11 residues in the CDR3. The germline CDR1 and CDR2 sequences are MNHEY and SVGAGI. The CDR3, as DNA: TGTGCCAGCCTCTGGGGCGGTGAAGCTTTCTTT. Protein product: CASLWGGEAFF.

The chain has TRBV24-1 and TRBJ2-7; 11 bases align to TRBD1. Germline loops: CDR1 KGHDR, CDR2 SFDVKD. The CDR3 has 13 amino acids. The J segment lost 5 bases and the V segment lost 9 bases, leaving 5 bases of the junction unmatched. The CDR3 DNA is TGTGCCACCCGGGACAGGGGGTCGGACGAGCAGTACTTC. Protein product: CATRDRGSDEQYF.

The rearrangement links TRBV3-1 (or the pseudogene TRBV3-2) to TRBJ1-2; D remains ambiguous. V was pared by 4 bases and J by 1 base, with 7 bases between. The CDR3 is 13 amino acids. The germline CDR1 and CDR2 sequences are LGHDT and YNNKEL (reference sequence). CDR3 DNA: TGTGCCAGCAGCCTTCCAGATAACTATGGCTACACCTTC. It is translated as CASSLPDNYGYTF.

This sequence joins TRBV14 and TRBJ2-7, with D perhaps matching TRBD1 (6 bases). This CDR3 is 15 amino acids long. The V gene lost 1 base and the J gene lost 2 bases, with 12 bases spanning the gap. The V gene's germline CDR1 is SGHDN and CDR2 FVKESK. The CDR3 loop is CASSQVTGNTYEQYF. The CDR3 nucleotides read TGTGCCAGCAGCCAAGTAACAGGGAACACCTACGAGCAGTACTTC.